The rows below give T cell receptor beta chains drawn from one sample of a study of shared clonotypes between healthy human individuals. The repertoire was sequenced with immunoSEQ multiplex PCR; TCRdb's copy has only in-frame clones and lacks some. This sample has around 1 million clones, with 76% found just once. The sample taken for sequencing was memory CD4+ T cells sorted from blood. The receptors derive from a man younger than 35 in good health. CDR3s include the opening cysteine and the closing phenylalanine or tryptophan. Fields, in order: CDR3 length, J gene, clone size, D gene, V gene, CDR3 protein, CDR3 DNA. D genes are given only for firm matches. Where a row states a size, it is once, few, many or the class of an expanded clone; other rows omit it.

13 | TRBJ2-3 | NA | TRBD2 | TRBV5-1 | CASGTSGGDTQYF | TGCGCCAGCGGAACTAGCGGCGGGGATACGCAGTATTTT
16 | TRBJ2-1 | NA | NA | TRBV29-1 | CSGRASSPSTYNEQFF | TGCAGCGGGAGGGCTAGCTCTCCTTCAACCTACAATGAGCAGTTCTTC
14 | TRBJ2-2 | NA | NA | TRBV6-5 | CASSLGGDTGELFF | TGTGCCAGCAGCCTCGGCGGGGACACCGGGGAGCTGTTTTTT
11 | TRBJ2-7 | NA | NA | TRBV20-1 | CSAAFSYEQYF | TGCAGTGCTGCCTTCTCCTACGAGCAGTACTTC
13 | TRBJ1-2 | few | TRBD1 | TRBV29-1 | CSVAKQGHNGYTF | TGCAGCGTTGCCAAACAGGGGCACAATGGCTACACCTTC
13 | TRBJ2-5 | once | NA | TRBV14 | CASSQGAQETQYF | TGTGCCAGCAGCCAGGGGGCCCAAGAGACCCAGTACTTC
16 | TRBJ2-5 | NA | NA | TRBV5-1 | CASSPSTRPGQETQYF | TGCGCCAGCAGTCCTTCGACTCGCCCAGGCCAAGAGACCCAGTACTTC
13 | TRBJ2-5 | NA | NA | TRBV9 | CASSGGVQETQYF | TGTGCCAGCAGCGGGGGAGTTCAAGAGACCCAGTACTTC
11 | TRBJ2-7 | NA | NA | TRBV5-6 | CASSLGEKQYF | TGTGCCAGCAGCTTGGGGGAGAAGCAGTACTTC
16 | TRBJ1-6 | few | TRBD1 | TRBV19 | CASSMGQGAWNSPLHF | TGTGCCAGTAGTATGGGACAGGGGGCTTGGAATTCACCCCTCCACTTT
16 | TRBJ1-1 | once | NA | TRBV5-4 | CASSSPGGRWNTEAFF | TGTGCCAGCAGCTCCCCCGGGGGGCGGTGGAACACTGAAGCTTTCTTT
17 | TRBJ1-1 | NA | NA | TRBV11-2 | CASRLGRGGNSNTEAFF | TGTGCCAGCAGGCTAGGCAGGGGAGGCAACTCCAACACTGAAGCTTTCTTT
13 | TRBJ1-2 | NA | TRBD1 | TRBV30 | CAWSPTGKGGYTF | TGTGCCTGGAGTCCGACAGGGAAGGGAGGCTACACCTTC
13 | TRBJ2-7 | NA | NA | TRBV11-2 | CASSLDIPAEQYF | TGTGCCAGCAGCTTAGATATCCCCGCGGAGCAGTACTTC
15 | TRBJ2-7 | NA | NA | TRBV18 | CASSPVGRGSYEQYF | TGTGCCAGCTCACCGGTCGGCAGGGGCTCATACGAGCAGTACTTC
16 | TRBJ2-3 | NA | NA | TRBV18 | CASSLPNMRARDTQYF | TGTGCCAGCTCACTGCCGAATATGCGGGCAAGAGATACGCAGTATTTT
15 | TRBJ1-3 | NA | NA | TRBV6-5 | CASSPSGYPGNTIYF | TGTGCCAGCAGCCCATCAGGGTACCCTGGAAACACCATATATTTT
15 | TRBJ2-7 | once | NA | TRBV6-6 | CASSYSGQGSYEQYF | TGTGCCAGCAGTTACTCGGGGCAGGGGAGCTACGAGCAGTACTTC
13 | TRBJ1-3 | NA | TRBD1 | TRBV30 | CAWGTEVRNTIYF | TGTGCCTGGGGGACAGAAGTCAGAAACACCATATATTTT
14 | TRBJ2-7 | NA | TRBD2 | TRBV10-3 | CATETSGGTYEQYF | TGTGCCACCGAAACTAGCGGGGGAACCTACGAGCAGTACTTC
13 | TRBJ2-1 | NA | NA | TRBV30 | CAWDDRFTNEQFF | TGTGCCTGGGACGACCGGTTTACCAATGAGCAGTTCTTC
14 | TRBJ1-1 | NA | NA | TRBV7-2 | CASSKQGMNTEAFF | TGTGCCAGCAGCAAACAGGGAATGAACACTGAAGCTTTCTTT
14 | TRBJ2-3 | NA | NA | TRBV7-9 | CASSSGLLTDTQYF | TGTGCCAGCAGCTCGGGACTCCTCACAGATACGCAGTATTTT
13 | TRBJ2-3 | NA | NA | TRBV11-2 | CASIARYTDTQYF | TGTGCCAGCATAGCTAGATACACAGATACGCAGTATTTT
11 | TRBJ1-6 | NA | NA | TRBV7-9 | CASGENSPLHF | TGTGCCAGCGGTGAGAATTCACCCCTCCACTTT
13 | TRBJ1-4 | NA | TRBD1 | TRBV30 | CASYRDRGEKLFF | TGTGCCTCCTACCGGGACAGGGGGGAAAAACTGTTTTTT
15 | TRBJ2-3 | NA | TRBD2 | TRBV5-1 | CASSLASGAQDTQYF | TGCGCCAGCAGCTTGGCTAGCGGGGCTCAGGATACGCAGTATTTT
16 | TRBJ1-2 | NA | NA | TRBV10-2 | CASSEIYEGGLEGYTF | TGCGCCAGCAGTGAGATTTATGAAGGCGGTCTCGAAGGCTACACCTTC
13 | TRBJ1-2 | NA | NA | TRBV28 | CASSPGKGYGYTF | TGTGCCAGCAGTCCCGGGAAGGGCTATGGCTACACCTTC
15 | TRBJ2-1 | NA | NA | TRBV4-1 | CASSQDWNAYNEQFF | TGCGCCAGCAGCCAAGATTGGAACGCCTACAATGAGCAGTTCTTC
18 | TRBJ2-3 | few | NA | TRBV11-2 | CASSQQALGLEPTDTQYF | TGTGCCAGCAGCCAACAAGCGTTAGGACTGGAACCCACAGATACGCAGTATTTT
15 | TRBJ1-5 | NA | TRBD1 | TRBV6-6 | CASKGSQGVNQPQHF | TGTGCCAGCAAGGGGAGCCAGGGGGTGAATCAGCCCCAGCATTTT
15 | TRBJ1-3 | NA | NA | TRBV25-1 | CASSEWGGSGNTIYF | TGTGCCAGCAGTGAGTGGGGAGGCTCTGGAAACACCATATATTTT
16 | TRBJ2-5 | NA | NA | TRBV7-8 | CASSLAEGPRGETQYF | TGTGCCAGCAGCTTGGCTGAAGGGCCCCGCGGGGAGACCCAGTACTTC
13 | TRBJ1-6 | NA | TRBD1 | TRBV18 | CASSLTGGSPLHF | TGTGCCAGCTCATTAACAGGGGGGTCACCCCTCCACTTT
15 | TRBJ1-1 | NA | TRBD1 | TRBV23-1 | CASSPRDRVNTEAFF | TGCGCCAGCAGTCCCCGGGACAGGGTGAACACTGAAGCTTTCTTT
14 | TRBJ1-6 | NA | TRBD1 | TRBV2 | CATMDRRGNSPLHF | TGTGCCACTATGGACAGGCGCGGTAATTCACCCCTCCACTTT
16 | TRBJ1-4 | NA | TRBD1 | TRBV30 | CAWSLGQGGTNEKLFF | TGTGCCTGGAGTCTGGGACAGGGAGGAACTAATGAAAAACTGTTTTTT
16 | TRBJ2-1 | once | TRBD2 | TRBV6-1 | CASSEQLAGGRNEQFF | TGTGCCAGCAGCGAACAGCTAGCGGGGGGGCGGAATGAGCAGTTCTTC
14 | TRBJ2-7 | NA | TRBD1 | TRBV9 | CASSDEGAFRKQYF | TGTGCCAGCAGCGACGAGGGGGCTTTCCGTAAGCAGTACTTC
18 | TRBJ2-7 | NA | TRBD2 | TRBV27 | CASSLSPPGLAGTYEQYF | TGTGCCAGCAGTTTATCCCCCCCGGGACTAGCGGGGACATACGAGCAGTACTTC
15 | TRBJ1-4 | NA | NA | TRBV5-6 | CASSGGPATNEKLFF | TGTGCCAGCAGCGGGGGGCCGGCAACTAATGAAAAACTGTTTTTT